This entry lists 9 T cell receptor beta chains sequenced from one sample in a study of T cells expressing NK-cell markers. TCRdb re-called the 5' RACE reads, yielding one record per CDR3 amino acid sequence without DNA. This sample's clone table lists about 550,000 distinct CDR3 sequences. Sequencing was done on a sample of blood T cells: a sorted CD56 or NKG2C T cell subset, CD4+ or CD8+ T cells, or bulk PBMC T cells (not recorded which). These receptors were collected from a man aged 18 to 30 in good health.

The V gene is TRBV20-1, the J gene TRBJ2-1; TCRdb's assignment of TRBD1 cannot be checked, as there is no DNA. Per the germline V gene, CDR1 is DFQATT and CDR2 is SNEGSKA (reference sequence). The CDR3 has 13 residues. The CDR3 is CSALQGALNEQFF.

The J gene is TRBJ2-1, the V gene TRBV24-1; as DNA is missing, the TRBD2 call by TCRdb cannot be tested. CDR1 and CDR2 from the germline V gene are KGHDR and SFDVKD. The CDR3 length is 13 residues. CDR3 amino acids: CATSARTSGTQFF.

This chain links TRBV28 with TRBJ2-2; TCRdb's assignment of TRBD1 cannot be checked, as there is no DNA. The CDR3 consists of 16 residues. CDR1 is MDHEN and CDR2 is SYDVKM in the germline V gene. The CDR3 sequence: CASSDTGQTNTGELFF. Drawing the rest from reference TRBV28 and TRBJ2-2, the complete variable domain is DVKVTQSSRYLVKRTGEKVFLECVQDMDHENMFWYRQDPGLGLRLIYFSYDVKMKEKGDIPEGYSVSREKKERFSLILESASTNQTSMYLCASSDTGQTNTGELFFGEGSRLTVL.

The chain couples TRBV12-3 or TRBV12-4 to TRBJ2-1; TCRdb outputs TRBD1, but without DNA this stays unchecked. The CDR3 spans 16 residues. CDR3 loop: CASSLNPQGGYGEQFF.

The chain has TRBV10-3 and TRBJ2-5; the TCRdb D gene call, TRBD1, has no DNA to confirm it. This CDR3 has 12 residues. Germline assignment: CDR1 ENHRY and CDR2 SYGVKD. This chain's CDR3 is CATGDRQETQYF.

The J gene is TRBJ2-4, the V gene TRBV4-1; TCRdb calls TRBD2, which cannot be checked without DNA. The CDR3 length is 15 residues. Germline CDR1 is MGHRA and CDR2 is YSYEKL. The CDR3: CASSQLGRVKNIQYF.

CDR3 sequence reads: CASSALPGQSNTGELFF. The gene calls are TRBV11-3 and TRBJ2-2; TCRdb designates TRBD1, a call that cannot be tested without DNA. Germline CDR1 is SGHNT and CDR2 is YENEEA. There are 17 residues in the CDR3. The variable domain in full, completed from reference TRBV11-3 and TRBJ2-2, reads EAGVVQSPRYKIIEKKQPVAFWCNPISGHNTLYWYLQNLGQGPELLIRYENEEAVDDSQLPKDRFSAERLKGVDSTLKIQPAELGDSAVYLCASSALPGQSNTGELFFGEGSRLTVL.

This chain links TRBV20-1 with TRBJ1-5; TCRdb outputs TRBD1, but without DNA this stays unchecked. The CDR3 has 14 amino acids. Germline V lookup: CDR1 DFQATT, CDR2 SNEGSKA (reference sequence). CDR3 amino acids: CSARGQGAAQPQHF.

This rearrangement joins TRBV28 to TRBJ2-7; TCRdb gives TRBD1 as the D gene, but with no DNA this cannot be confirmed. Germline CDR1 reads MDHEN; CDR2 reads SYDVKM. The CDR3 is 15 residues long. The CDR3 is CASKPFGTNFHEQYF.